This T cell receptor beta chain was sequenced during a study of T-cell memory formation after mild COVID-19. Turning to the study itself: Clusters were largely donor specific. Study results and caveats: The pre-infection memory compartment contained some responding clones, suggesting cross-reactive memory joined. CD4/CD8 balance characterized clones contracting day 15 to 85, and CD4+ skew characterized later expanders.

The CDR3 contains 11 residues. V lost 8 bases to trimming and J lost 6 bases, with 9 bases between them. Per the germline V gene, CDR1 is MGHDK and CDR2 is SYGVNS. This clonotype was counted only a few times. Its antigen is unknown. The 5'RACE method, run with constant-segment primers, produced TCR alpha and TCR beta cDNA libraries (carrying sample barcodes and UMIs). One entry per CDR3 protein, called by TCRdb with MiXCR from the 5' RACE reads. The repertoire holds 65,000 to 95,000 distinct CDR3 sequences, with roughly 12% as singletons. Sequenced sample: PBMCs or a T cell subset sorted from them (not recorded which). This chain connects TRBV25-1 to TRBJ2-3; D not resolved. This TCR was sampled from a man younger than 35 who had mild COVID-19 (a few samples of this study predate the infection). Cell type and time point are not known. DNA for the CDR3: TGTGCCAGCTATCTCGGGGATACGCAGTATTTT. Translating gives CASYLGDTQYF.